These 24 T cell receptor beta chains came from one sample sequenced in a study of blood T cell repertoires in COVID-19 (dated by TCRdb to 2020 to 2022). Library method: the immunoSEQ multiplex PCR assay. In its TCRdb copy, this immuneACCESS table keeps in-frame sequences only and misses some clones. Where compared with another copy, unresolved V genes explain less than half of these, and the others have no known cause. The sample has around 100,000 clones on record, around four fifths of them singletons. Of the sample, approximately 0.76% falls within the top ten clones. The sample taken for sequencing was peripheral blood. Source of these receptors: a woman in her 70s with acute or convalescent COVID-19.

This chain joins TRBV19 and TRBJ1-5; 7 bases align to TRBD1. This CDR3 is built from 12 residues. Losses at the gene ends were 9 bases for V and 2 bases for J; bases not matched to a gene: 1. Germline assignment: CDR1 LNHDA and CDR2 SQIVND (reference sequence). The CDR3 DNA reads as TGTGCCAGCGGACAGGGCAATCAGCCCCAGCATTTT. Amino acid sequence: CASGQGNQPQHF.

This clone occurred a few times. The chain joins TRBV6-5 to TRBJ1-2; D possibly corresponds to TRBD1 (5 bases). The CDR3 has 13 residues. CDR1 MNHEY and CDR2 SVGAGI come from the germline V gene. V lost 3 bases and J 8 bases, leaving 13 bases between the germline ends. The CDR3 reads CASSYQGSRGYTF. The CDR3 DNA follows: TGTGCCAGCAGTTATCAGGGATCACGGGGCTACACCTTC.

The rearrangement links TRBV11-3 to TRBJ2-1; 8 bases are a match to TRBD2. CDR1 is SGHNT and CDR2 is YENEEA in the germline V gene. The CDR3 covers 14 residues. Germline trimming cut 5 bases from V and 9 bases from J; bases unmatched to any gene: 9. The CDR3 DNA reads as TGTGCCAGCAGCCCGGGACTAGTATCGAGTGAGCAGTTCTTC. Its protein is CASSPGLVSSEQFF.

The rearrangement uses TRBV5-6 and TRBJ1-2; possibly TRBD1 for D (5 bases). V gave up 0 bases and J gave up 4 bases, with 13 bases separating them. Germline V gene data show CDR1 as SGHDT and CDR2 as YYEEEE. The CDR3 is made up of 15 amino acids. The CDR3 region is CASSLGSGTGYGYTF. CDR3 DNA: TGTGCCAGCAGCTTGGGATCAGGGACTGGCTATGGCTACACCTTC.

The chain is built from TRBV7-8 and TRBJ1-2, with a tentative D call TRBD1 (5 bases). The germline V and J ends were trimmed by 1 base and 2 bases, with 14 bases remaining between them. The CDR3 length is 16 residues. Germline CDR1 reads SGHVS; CDR2 reads FQNEAQ. In nucleotides, the CDR3 is TGTGCCAGCAGCTTAGGTGAAGGGGTGGGAAACTATGGCTACACCTTC. Residues: CASSLGEGVGNYGYTF.

The rearrangement uses TRBV2 and TRBJ1-5; 8 positions agree with TRBD1. The V gene's germline CDR1 is SNHLY and CDR2 FYNNEI. The junction had 9 bases not matched to a gene; V was cut back by 1 base and J by 10 bases. This CDR3 region has 15 residues. CDR3 DNA: TGTGCCAGCAGTGAAGGGGGGACAGGCGTTGCACCCCAGCATTTT. Translation: CASSEGGTGVAPQHF.

The chain carries TRBV11-1 and TRBJ1-2; D may be TRBD1 (5 bases). Trimming shortened V by 2 bases and J by 4 bases, and 17 bases separated the two germline ends. The CDR3 consists of 16 residues. Germline CDR1 is SGHAT and CDR2 is FQDESV (reference sequence). This chain's CDR3 is CASSLRGSGGAYGYTF. CDR3 in DNA: TGTGCCAGCAGCTTAAGAGGAAGTGGAGGGGCCTATGGCTACACCTTC.

This chain links TRBV7-9 with TRBJ2-7, with D possibly matching TRBD1 (8 bases). Trimming left V 5 bases short and J 6 bases short, with 17 bases between. This CDR3 comprises 14 residues. Germline CDR1 is SEHNR and CDR2 is FQNEAQ (reference sequence). Here the CDR3 reads CASSKSGTGLEQYF. CDR3 DNA sequence: TGTGCCAGCAGCAAAAGCGGGACAGGACTCGAGCAGTACTTC.

This clone occurred once. The V gene is TRBV21-1, the J gene TRBJ1-2; the D call of TRBD1 is as the table states it, not checked on the DNA. TRBV21-1 is designated a pseudogene. This CDR3 has 14 amino acids. The CDR3 spells CASSTTDRGHGYTF. As DNA, the CDR3 is TGTGCCAGCAGCACAACGGACAGGGGGCATGGCTACACCTTC.

V usage is TRBV7-4 and J usage is TRBJ2-7; D is possibly TRBD1 (5 bases). Germline V gives CDR1 SGHVT, CDR2 SQSDAQ. Trimming cost V 5 bases and J 2 bases, with 10 bases left between them. The CDR3 has 13 residues. The CDR3 sequence is CASSVRDPYEQYF. In DNA, the CDR3 is TGTGCCAGCAGCGTCAGGGATCCCTACGAGCAGTACTTC.

V is TRBV24-1 and J is TRBJ1-1; D not resolved. CDR3 size: 18 residues. CDR1 KGHDR and CDR2 SFDVKD come from the germline V gene. Trimming removed 0 bases at V and 2 bases at J, with 18 bases between. Here the CDR3 reads CATSDLPRVRTGNTEAFF. The CDR3 nucleotides are TGTGCCACCAGTGATTTGCCACGGGTCCGGACGGGAAACACTGAAGCTTTCTTT.

In this sample, this clone turned up a few times. The chain uses TRBV7-3 and TRBJ1-6, with a weak D call TRBD1 (5 bases). Germline CDR1 and CDR2: SGHTA and FQGTGA. The CDR3 is 13 amino acids. Trimming stripped 4 bases from V and 13 bases from J, with 14 bases between. This CDR3 is CASSSGQLTPLHF. CDR3 nucleotide sequence: TGTGCCAGCAGCTCCGGACAACTTACCCCCCTCCACTTT. The complete variable domain, with remaining parts taken from reference TRBV7-3 and TRBJ1-6, reads GAGVSQTPSNKVTEKGKYVELRCDPISGHTALYWYRQSLGQGPEFLIYFQGTGAADDSGLPNDRFFAVRPEGSVSTLKIQRTERGDSAVYLCASSSGQLTPLHFGNGTRLTVT.

V usage is TRBV11-2 and J usage is TRBJ1-2; 7 bases match TRBD1. From germline, CDR1 is SGHAT and CDR2 FQNNGV. The junction had 13 bases not matched to a gene; V was cut back by 0 bases and J by 6 bases. This CDR3 is 17 amino acids long. In nucleotides, the CDR3 is TGTGCCAGCAGCTTAGAGCCCCACCGGGCAGGACAGGATGGCTACACCTTC. This translates into CASSLEPHRAGQDGYTF.

The chain links TRBV5-1 to TRBJ2-7; 7 bases line up with TRBD2. Germline trimming cut 0 bases from V and 1 base from J; bases unmatched to any gene: 1. The CDR3 has 14 residues. Germline CDR1 is SGHRS and CDR2 is YFSETQ. As DNA, the CDR3 is TGCGCCAGCAGCTTGGTCGGGGGGTCCTACGAGCAGTACTTC. Translated: CASSLVGGSYEQYF.

A single count supports this clone. This sequence joins TRBV6-5 and TRBJ1-2; TRBD1 matches at 9 bases. The J segment lost 1 base and the V segment lost 7 bases, leaving 7 bases of the junction unmatched. This CDR3 has 15 residues. Germline V gene data show CDR1 as MNHEY and CDR2 as SVGAGI. The CDR3 sequence is CASTRTGEINYGYTF. Here the CDR3 DNA reads TGTGCCAGCACCCGGACAGGGGAGATTAACTATGGCTACACCTTC.

This clone was detected only once. The sample has other DNA sequences that encode this CDR3 too. This chain links TRBV7-9 with TRBJ1-1; TRBD1 is a possible D gene (5 bases). The CDR3 consists of 14 residues. Trimming left V 6 bases short and J 1 base short, with 12 bases between. Germline V gives CDR1 SEHNR, CDR2 FQNEAQ (reference sequence). CDR3 sequence: CASRPTGQNTEAFF. In DNA form, the CDR3 reads TGTGCCAGCAGACCTACCGGACAGAACACTGAAGCTTTCTTT.

The chain carries TRBV7-9 and TRBJ2-2; 10 bases match TRBD2. The V and J ends lost 5 bases and 4 bases, in that order; junction bases with no gene match: 4. The length of the CDR3 is 15 residues. Germline lookup yields CDR1 SEHNR and CDR2 FQNEAQ (reference sequence). CDR3 DNA: TGTGCCAGCAGCCTATTAGCGGGAGGCACCGGGGAGCTGTTTTTT. Translating gives CASSLLAGGTGELFF.

The chain joins TRBV15 to TRBJ1-1; 9 bases are shared with TRBD1. J lost 2 bases, V lost 3 bases, and 7 bases had no gene match. This CDR3 has 16 amino acids. CDR1 is LNHNV, CDR2 YYDKDF, per germline (reference sequence). CDR3 residues: CATSRGDRAINTEAFF. The CDR3 DNA follows: TGTGCCACCAGCAGGGGGGACAGGGCTATTAACACTGAAGCTTTCTTT.

The chain carries TRBV5-1 and TRBJ1-1; 10 bases fit TRBD1. Germline CDR1 is SGHRS and CDR2 is YFSETQ. V shed 0 bases and J 4 bases; nucleotides not matched to a gene: 3. This CDR3 has 15 residues. CDR3 protein: CASSLVGTGVTEAFF. In DNA, the CDR3 is TGCGCCAGCAGCTTGGTCGGGACAGGGGTCACTGAAGCTTTCTTT.

This chain uses TRBV7-3 with TRBJ2-1, with a possible D match to TRBD2 (6 bases). Trimming stripped 6 bases from V and 2 bases from J, with 8 bases between. Germline-derived CDR1 and CDR2 are SGHTA and FQGTGA. The CDR3 is made up of 13 amino acids. The CDR3 protein is CASSWTTYNEQFF. CDR3 sequence (DNA): TGTGCCAGCAGTTGGACTACCTACAATGAGCAGTTCTTC. The full variable domain, completed using reference TRBV7-3 and TRBJ2-1, is GAGVSQTPSNKVTEKGKYVELRCDPISGHTALYWYRQSLGQGPEFLIYFQGTGAADDSGLPNDRFFAVRPEGSVSTLKIQRTERGDSAVYLCASSWTTYNEQFFGPGTRLTVL.

CDR3 residues: CASSPPDSNYGYTF. CDR3 in DNA: TGTGCCAGCTCACCACCGGACAGCAACTATGGCTACACCTTC. This rearrangement joins TRBV18 to TRBJ1-2, with a weak D call TRBD1 (6 bases). This CDR3 has 14 residues. The germline V and J ends were trimmed by 0 bases and 2 bases, with 7 bases remaining between them. Germline lookup yields CDR1 KGHSH and CDR2 LQKENI.

V usage is TRBV19 and J usage is TRBJ2-1, with 9 positions matching TRBD1. Trimming took 5 bases from V and 2 from J; bases not matched to a gene: 4. Germline CDR1 is LNHDA and CDR2 is SQIVND (reference sequence). The CDR3 runs to 15 residues. CDR3 nucleotides: TGTGCCAGTAGTTCCGGGACAGGGCCCTACAATGAGCAGTTCTTC. Amino acid sequence: CASSSGTGPYNEQFF.

The chain combines TRBV19 with TRBJ1-2, with D possibly TRBD1 on 6 matching bases. CDR1 and CDR2 (germline): LNHDA, SQIVND (reference sequence). The CDR3 has 13 amino acids. The V gene lost 3 bases and the J gene lost 4 bases, with 9 bases spanning the gap. CDR3 nucleotide sequence: TGTGCCAGTAGTATCGACAGGATCTATGGCTACACCTTC. Amino acids: CASSIDRIYGYTF.

The chain links TRBV2 to TRBJ1-6, with a weak D call TRBD1 (6 bases). Germline V CDR1 and CDR2: SNHLY, FYNNEI. Trimming took 1 base from V and 6 from J, leaving 10 bases between them. The CDR3 covers 15 residues. Here the CDR3 DNA reads TGTGCCAGCAGTGAAGGACAGGCTGGTAATTCACCCCTCCACTTT. This codes for CASSEGQAGNSPLHF. The full variable domain, with the rest looked up from reference TRBV2 and TRBJ1-6, is EPEVTQTPSHQVTQMGQEVILRCVPISNHLYFYWYRQILGQKVEFLVSFYNNEISEKSEIFDDQFSVERPDGSNFTLKIRSTKLEDSAMYFCASSEGQAGNSPLHFGNGTRLTVT.